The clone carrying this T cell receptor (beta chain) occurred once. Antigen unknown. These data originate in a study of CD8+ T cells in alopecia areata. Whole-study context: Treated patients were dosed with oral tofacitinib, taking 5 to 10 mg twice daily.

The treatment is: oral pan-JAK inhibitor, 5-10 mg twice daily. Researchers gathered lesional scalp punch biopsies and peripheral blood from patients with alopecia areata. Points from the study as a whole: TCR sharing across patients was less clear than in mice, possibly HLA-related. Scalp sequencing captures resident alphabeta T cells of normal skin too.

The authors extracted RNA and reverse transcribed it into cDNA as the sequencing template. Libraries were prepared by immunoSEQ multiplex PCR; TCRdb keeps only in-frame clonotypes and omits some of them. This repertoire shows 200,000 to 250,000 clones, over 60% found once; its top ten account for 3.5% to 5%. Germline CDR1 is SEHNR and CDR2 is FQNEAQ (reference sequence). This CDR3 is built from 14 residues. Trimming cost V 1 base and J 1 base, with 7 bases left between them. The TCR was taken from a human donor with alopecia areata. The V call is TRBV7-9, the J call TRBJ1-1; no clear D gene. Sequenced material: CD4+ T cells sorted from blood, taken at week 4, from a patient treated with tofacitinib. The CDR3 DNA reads TGTGCCAGCAGCTTAGGATTGGAGAACACTGAAGCTTTCTTT. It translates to CASSLGLENTEAFF.